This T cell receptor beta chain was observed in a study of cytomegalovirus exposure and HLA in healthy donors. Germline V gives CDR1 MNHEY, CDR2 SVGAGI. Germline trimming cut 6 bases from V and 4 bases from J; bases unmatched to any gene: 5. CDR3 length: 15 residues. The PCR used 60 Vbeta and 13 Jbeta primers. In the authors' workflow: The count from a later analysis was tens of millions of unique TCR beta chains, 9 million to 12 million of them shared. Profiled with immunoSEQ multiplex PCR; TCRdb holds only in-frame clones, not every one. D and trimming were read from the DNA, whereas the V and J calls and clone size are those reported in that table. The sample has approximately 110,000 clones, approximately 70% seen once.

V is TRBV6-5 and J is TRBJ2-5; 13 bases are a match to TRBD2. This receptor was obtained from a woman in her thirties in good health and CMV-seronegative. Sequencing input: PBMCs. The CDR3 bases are TGTGCCAGCAGACGACTAGCGGGAGGAGGAGAGACCCAGTACTTC. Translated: CASRRLAGGGETQYF.